The present T cell receptor beta chain was sequenced within a study of CD4 and CD8 cells across lung adenocarcinoma regions. Donors had localized lung adenocarcinoma, a non-small cell lung cancer. Per germline, CDR1 LGHDT and CDR2 YNNKEL (reference sequence). This CDR3 has 15 residues. TCRdb redid the calling of the PCR reads with MiXCR, one entry per CDR3 protein. The sample yields 9,500 to 15,000 distinct CDR3 sequences, around 50% seen once. The V gene is TRBV3-1, the J gene TRBJ2-1; 9 positions match TRBD2. The better agreement between TRBJ2-7 and the DNA end casts doubt on the J call. Sequenced: CD8+ T cells from the margin of a lung tumor. The TCR comes from a male donor with lung adenocarcinoma. The CD4 and CD8 labels of this study may be unreliable. The CDR3 loop is CASSQDIAGVNEQYF. DNA for the CDR3: TGTGCCAGCAGCCAAGATATAGCGGGAGTTAACGAGCAGTACTTC.